This T cell receptor beta chain was sequenced for a study of T cells in narcolepsy. Here immunoSEQ multiplex PCR was the method, and the copy in TCRdb shows in-frame clones only, minus some. The sample has 12,000 or so clones, around 94% seen once; the top ten hold roughly 1%. The CDR3 is 15 amino acids. Germline V gives CDR1 MNHEY, CDR2 SVGAGI. V lost 8 bases and J lost 1, with 18 bases in between. V gene TRBV6-5 combines with J gene TRBJ2-7; D is tentatively TRBD1 or TRBD2 (5 bases each). Specimen: CD45RA- memory CD4+ T cells from PBMCs. The receptor's source is a human donor with narcolepsy. The CDR3 coding sequence is TGTGCCAGCTGGCGTGACGGGACCCAGTCCTACGAGCAGTACTTC. This encodes CASWRDGTQSYEQYF.